This T cell receptor beta chain stems from a study of T-cell reconstitution after alpha-beta-depleted transplantation in children. Study-level points and caveats: At the one-year point after transplant, T-cell counts and TCRbeta diversity were found to come mostly from T cells that had been newly produced. Approximately two months post-transplant, alpha-beta T cells reportedly originated from several hundred expanded graft clones. The origin of high day-60 TCRbeta diversity in some patients lay in surviving recipient T cells and thymic progenitors.

This clonotype has more than one count but fewer than ten. What it binds is unknown. Preparation of the TCRbeta library used unique molecular identifiers. From the PCR reads, TCRdb called clonotypes with MiXCR, one entry per CDR3 protein. The sample includes 250,000 to 400,000 distinct CDR3 sequences, roughly 25% of them seen just once. V shed 1 base and J shed 0 bases, with 13 bases lying between them. Germline CDR1 SEHNR, CDR2 FQNEAQ (reference sequence). This CDR3 has 16 amino acids. This TCR was recovered from a male patient aged 10-17 years who had a stem cell transplant for acute lymphoblastic leukemia, so the T cells may come from the graft donor. The source was PBMCs, mostly from graft donor cells, collected 180 days after TCRalphabeta/CD19-depleted stem cell transplant. This chain connects TRBV7-9 to TRBJ2-7; D ambiguous. CDR3 DNA: TGTGCCAGCAGCTTAGGATGGCAGCGTTTCTCCTACGAGCAGTACTTC. Its translation is CASSLGWQRFSYEQYF.